These 30 T cell receptor beta chains came from one sample sequenced in a study of blood T cell repertoires in COVID-19. Libraries were prepared by immunoSEQ multiplex PCR; TCRdb keeps only in-frame clonotypes and omits some of them. Of 130,000 or so clones in the sample, around four fifths were seen once. Material: peripheral blood. These receptors all come from a man between 60 and 75 years old with active or convalescent COVID-19.

J is TRBJ2-2 and V is TRBV5-1; 12 bases map to TRBD1. CDR1 and CDR2 (germline): SGHRS, YFSETQ. The V segment lost 2 bases and the J segment 7 bases; nucleotides outside the gene matches: 6. The CDR3 contains 16 residues. CDR3 protein: CASSFRDRGPGGELFF. DNA for the CDR3: TGCGCCAGCAGCTTTCGGGACAGGGGGCCTGGCGGGGAGCTGTTTTTT.

The chain links TRBV29-1 to TRBJ2-5; TRBD2 matches 12 bases. Germline trimming cut 0 bases from V and 6 bases from J; bases unmatched to any gene: 8. The CDR3 is 16 amino acids. Per the germline V gene, CDR1 is SQVTM and CDR2 is ANQGSEA. CDR3 sequence (DNA): TGCAGCGTTGAAGATCCAAGGACTAGCGGGACTCAGACCCAGTACTTC. Amino acid sequence: CSVEDPRTSGTQTQYF. Drawing the rest from reference TRBV29-1 and TRBJ2-5, the complete variable domain is SAVISQKPSRDICQRGTSLTIQCQVDSQVTMMFWYRQQPGQSLTLIATANQGSEATYESGFVIDKFPISRPNLTFSTLTVSNMSPEDSSIYLCSVEDPRTSGTQTQYFGPGTRLLVL.

The V and J genes are TRBV5-1 and TRBJ2-3, with TRBD2 matching 8 bases. The CDR3 consists of 14 residues. The germline V gene has CDR1 SGHRS and CDR2 YFSETQ. J lost 1 base, V lost 4 bases, and 2 bases had no gene match. In DNA form, the CDR3 reads TGCGCCAGCAGCATGACTAGCGGCACAGATACGCAGTATTTT. As protein: CASSMTSGTDTQYF.

The rearrangement links TRBV4-1 to TRBJ1-1; 9 bases line up with TRBD1. V shed 5 bases and J 3 bases; nucleotides not matched to a gene: 4. CDR3 length: 14 residues. Germline V lookup: CDR1 MGHRA, CDR2 YSYEKL. The CDR3 loop reads CASSRDRADTEAFF. The CDR3, as DNA: TGCGCCAGCAGCAGGGACAGGGCGGACACTGAAGCTTTCTTT.

This clone was seen a single time. The chain uses TRBV4-2 and TRBJ2-7; 9 nucleotides match TRBD1. The J segment lost 3 bases and the V segment lost 0 bases, leaving 3 bases of the junction unmatched. CDR1 and CDR2 (germline): LGHNA, YNFKEQ. CDR3 length equals 15 residues. As DNA, the CDR3 is TGTGCCAGCAGCCAAGAAACAGGGGGCTTCTACGAGCAGTACTTC. Amino acid sequence: CASSQETGGFYEQYF.

The rearrangement joins TRBV5-1 to TRBJ2-7; perhaps TRBD2 as D (6 bases). V was shortened by 4 bases and J by 6 bases, with 20 bases between the two germline ends. The germline CDR1 and CDR2 sequences are SGHRS and YFSETQ. There are 15 residues in the CDR3. The CDR3 DNA is TGCGCCAGCAGCCTCAGAACTTCGGAGGGTAGCGAGCAGTACTTC. Amino acids: CASSLRTSEGSEQYF.

V and J are TRBV20-1 and TRBJ2-3, with unresolved D. This CDR3 has 11 amino acids. CDR1 is DFQATT, CDR2 SNEGSKA, per germline (reference sequence). Trimming left V 7 bases short and J 2 bases short, with 7 bases between. CDR3 DNA: TGCAGTGTTGTAATCACAGATACGCAGTATTTT. This codes for CSVVITDTQYF.

This chain links TRBV5-6 with TRBJ2-7, with a tentative D call TRBD2 (5 bases). The CDR3 runs to 14 residues. CDR1 is SGHDT, CDR2 YYEEEE, per germline. Trimming removed 3 bases from V and 0 bases from J, with 10 bases in between. CDR3 DNA sequence: TGTGCCAGCAGCTCGCGGAGGAGCTCCTACGAGCAGTACTTC. It yields the protein CASSSRRSSYEQYF. Full variable domain (rest looked up from reference TRBV5-6 and TRBJ2-7): DAGVTQSPTHLIKTRGQQVTLRCSPKSGHDTVSWYQQALGQGPQFIFQYYEEEERQRGNFPDRFSGHQFPNYSSELNVNALLLGDSALYLCASSSRRSSYEQYFGPGTRLTVT.

The CDR3 bases are TGTGCCAGCAGTGAAGCGCTAGGGGGCGCAGATACGCAGTATTTT. Translating it yields CASSEALGGADTQYF. The rearrangement uses TRBV6-1 and TRBJ2-3; 7 nucleotides match TRBD1. The ends lost 0 bases at V and 4 bases at J; junction bases unmatched: 4. The CDR3 has 15 residues. Germline V CDR1 and CDR2: MNHNS, SASEGT.

The CDR3 nucleotides are TGTGCCAGCAGCTCCTCCCTCCTAAAGGGGAGGAACACAGATACGCAGTATTTT. Encoded protein: CASSSSLLKGRNTDTQYF. The V and J genes are TRBV5-4 and TRBJ2-3; D possibly corresponds to TRBD2 (6 bases). This CDR3 comprises 18 residues. Trimming removed 3 bases from V and 2 bases from J, with 22 bases in between. CDR1 is SGHNT, CDR2 YYREEE, per germline (reference sequence).

The chain links TRBV2 to TRBJ1-5; D is ambiguous. This CDR3 has 15 amino acids. Germline V gene sequence: CDR1 SNHLY, CDR2 FYNNEI. Trimming left V 4 bases short and J 2 bases short, with 12 bases between. The CDR3 sequence: CASSGASLGNQPQHF. The CDR3, as DNA: TGTGCCAGCAGTGGGGCATCTTTGGGCAATCAGCCCCAGCATTTT.

V is TRBV9 and J is TRBJ2-3; maybe TRBD2 (6 bases). This CDR3 comprises 12 residues. CDR1 and CDR2 from the germline V gene are SGDLS and YYNGEE. V gave up 3 bases and J gave up 7 bases, with 9 bases separating them. CDR3 region: CASSGSGYTQYF. CDR3 sequence (DNA): TGTGCCAGCAGCGGTAGCGGATATACGCAGTATTTT. The complete variable domain, with remaining parts taken from reference TRBV9 and TRBJ2-3, reads DSGVTQTPKHLITATGQRVTLRCSPRSGDLSVYWYQQSLDQGLQFLIQYYNGEERAKGNILERFSAQQFPDLHSELNLSSLELGDSALYFCASSGSGYTQYFGPGTRLTVL.

This chain uses TRBV19 with TRBJ1-1, with 9 bases that match TRBD1. The CDR3 spans 15 residues. Germline CDR1 and CDR2: LNHDA and SQIVND (reference sequence). Trimming cost V 5 bases and J 5 bases; bases outside gene matches: 9. The CDR3 bases are TGTGCCAGTAGTGCAACAGGGGGCGAGGGTACTGAAGCTTTCTTT. Protein product: CASSATGGEGTEAFF.

This chain connects TRBV7-2 to TRBJ1-2, with D maybe TRBD1 (5 bases). The CDR3 is made up of 13 amino acids. Trimming shortened V by 7 bases and J by 6 bases, and 15 bases separated the two germline ends. Per the germline V gene, CDR1 is SGHTA and CDR2 is FQGNSA. The CDR3 DNA follows: TGTGCCAGCAACAAAAGGGCAGGGAATGGCTACACCTTC. As protein: CASNKRAGNGYTF.

This clone was detected only a few times. The chain recombines TRBV24-1 with TRBJ2-1, with 11 positions matching TRBD2. Germline CDR1 reads KGHDR; CDR2 reads SFDVKD. J was trimmed by 3 bases and V by 3 bases; bases with no gene match: 3. CDR3 size: 16 residues. The CDR3 DNA reads TGTGCCACCAGTGATAACGGACTAGCGGGCTACAATGAGCAGTTCTTC. Translation: CATSDNGLAGYNEQFF.

The chain has TRBV27 and TRBJ1-2, with D possibly being TRBD1 (5 bases). Germline CDR1 is MNHEY and CDR2 is SMNVEV (reference sequence). The CDR3 covers 13 residues. V was trimmed by 2 bases and J by 7 bases, leaving 11 bases between them. The CDR3 DNA reads as TGTGCCAGCAGTTTACAGGGAGGTGGTGGCTACACCTTC. Its protein is CASSLQGGGGYTF.

The chain joins TRBV11-2 to TRBJ1-5; D unresolved. CDR1 is SGHAT, CDR2 FQNNGV, per germline. V lost 7 bases and J 0 bases, leaving 7 bases between the germline ends. This CDR3 spans 13 amino acids. The CDR3 reads CASKSSSNQPQHF. For the CDR3, the DNA is TGTGCCAGCAAAAGTAGTAGCAATCAGCCCCAGCATTTT. Using reference TRBV11-2 and TRBJ1-5 for the parts outside the CDR3, the full variable domain is EAGVAQSPRYKIIEKRQSVAFWCNPISGHATLYWYQQILGQGPKLLIQFQNNGVVDDSQLPKDRFSAERLKGVDSTLKIQPAKLEDSAVYLCASKSSSNQPQHFGDGTRLSIL.

The chain couples TRBV5-1 to TRBJ2-7, with D maybe TRBD2 (5 bases). CDR3 length: 15 amino acids. Germline V CDR1 and CDR2: SGHRS, YFSETQ. V lost 0 bases, J lost 1 base, and 11 bases lay in between. DNA of the CDR3: TGCGCCAGCAGCTTGGCTCCAGCGGAGTCCTACGAGCAGTACTTC. Its protein is CASSLAPAESYEQYF.

This clone appeared once. The CDR3 loop is CASSQVRQGVGETQYF. In DNA, the CDR3 is TGTGCCAGCAGCCAAGTACGGCAGGGGGTAGGGGAGACCCAGTACTTC. V usage is TRBV3-1 (or the pseudogene TRBV3-2) and J usage is TRBJ2-5, with 7 bases matching TRBD1. The V and J ends lost 1 base and 5 bases, in that order; junction bases with no gene match: 10. The CDR3 consists of 16 residues. From germline, CDR1 is LGHDT and CDR2 YNNKEL (reference sequence).

The DNA for the CDR3 is TGTGCCAGCAGAGCCGGGACTGGGAGCACAGATACGCAGTATTTT. Encoded protein: CASRAGTGSTDTQYF. The V gene is TRBV7-2, the J gene TRBJ2-3, with D maybe TRBD2 (6 bases). CDR1 and CDR2 from the germline V gene are SGHTA and FQGNSA. With 6 bases removed from V and 0 bases from J, the gap between germline ends came to 13 bases. The CDR3 length is 15 residues.

The chain uses TRBV6-4 and TRBJ2-1, with TRBD1 as a possible D gene (6 bases). CDR1 is MRHNA, CDR2 SNTAGT, per germline. This CDR3 contains 13 residues. The ends were cut back, 5 bases at V and 8 bases at J, with 13 bases in the middle. The CDR3 nucleotides read TGTGCCAGCAGTCACAAACAGGGCGATGAGCAGTTCTTC. This encodes CASSHKQGDEQFF.

This clone was seen only a few times. This chain joins TRBV19 and TRBJ2-7, with D possibly TRBD1 on 6 matching bases. CDR1 is LNHDA, CDR2 SQIVND, per germline (reference sequence). The CDR3 is 13 amino acids. V lost 0 bases, J lost 10 bases, and 13 bases lay in between. CDR3 DNA: TGTGCCAGTAGTATAGAGAGGGGGAGATCACAGTACTTC. Translated, it gives CASSIERGRSQYF.

This chain connects TRBV25-1 to TRBJ1-1; possibly TRBD1 for D (6 bases). Germline V gene data show CDR1 as MGHDK and CDR2 as SYGVNS. V was clipped by 6 bases and J by 4 bases, with 12 bases between them. The CDR3 spans 13 residues. CDR3 protein: CASRGASGTEAFF. In nucleotides, the CDR3 is TGTGCCAGCAGGGGGGCCTCAGGCACTGAAGCTTTCTTT.

A few counts support this clone. V gene TRBV6-1 combines with J gene TRBJ1-5, with a tentative D call TRBD1 (5 bases). CDR1 and CDR2 (germline): MNHNS, SASEGT. Trimming took off 3 bases at V and 4 bases at J, with 13 bases between the two ends. The length of the CDR3 is 15 residues. In DNA form, the CDR3 reads TGTGCCAGCAGTGATCGGCAGGGAGGGAATCAGCCCCAGCATTTT. Translated: CASSDRQGGNQPQHF.

The chain uses TRBV18 and TRBJ2-5; 8 bases fit TRBD1. Looked up from germline, CDR1 is KGHSH and CDR2 is LQKENI. The CDR3 sequence is 14 residues long. Trimming at V came to 2 bases and at J to 3 bases, leaving 2 bases not matched to a gene. CDR3 coding DNA: TGTGCCAGCTCACCAACGACAGGGGAAGAGACCCAGTACTTC. Encoded protein: CASSPTTGEETQYF.

J is TRBJ2-7 and V is TRBV25-1; 10 nucleotides align to TRBD1. Germline trimming cut 5 bases from V and 5 bases from J; bases unmatched to any gene: 6. Per germline, CDR1 MGHDK and CDR2 SYGVNS. The CDR3 covers 14 residues. This chain's CDR3 is CASSPWTGGDEQYF. Written as DNA, the CDR3 is TGTGCCAGCAGTCCTTGGACAGGGGGGGACGAGCAGTACTTC.

The rearrangement uses TRBV4-1 and TRBJ1-2; 9 positions agree with TRBD1. The CDR3 has 18 residues. The trim removed 4 bases at V and 6 bases at J, leaving 18 bases unmatched. Germline V gene lookup returns CDR1 MGHRA and CDR2 YSYEKL. The CDR3 sequence: CASSPTQGQGRRGDGYTF. In DNA, the CDR3 is TGCGCCAGCAGCCCTACACAGGGACAGGGACGGAGGGGCGATGGCTACACCTTC.

This clone has more than one count but fewer than ten. The chain is built from TRBV5-1 and TRBJ2-7; 9 bases are shared with TRBD2. This CDR3 comprises 15 residues. The V gene end was trimmed by 1 base and the J gene end by 4 bases; junction bases not matched to a gene: 6. CDR1 and CDR2 from the germline V gene are SGHRS and YFSETQ. The CDR3 bases are TGCGCCAGCAGCTTGATGGCTAGCGGGACTTACGAGCAGTACTTC. It codes for CASSLMASGTYEQYF. Looking up the rest from reference TRBV5-1 and TRBJ2-7 gives the full variable domain: KAGVTQTPRYLIKTRGQQVTLSCSPISGHRSVSWYQQTPGQGLQFLFEYFSETQRNKGNFPGRFSGRQFSNSRSEMNVSTLELGDSALYLCASSLMASGTYEQYFGPGTRLTVT.

This rearrangement joins TRBV30 to TRBJ1-1; D ambiguous. Trimming cost V 0 bases and J 10 bases, with 21 bases left between them. The CDR3 consists of 15 residues. Germline V lookup: CDR1 GTSNPN, CDR2 SVGIG (reference sequence). The CDR3 nucleotides read TGTGCCTGGAGTGTAGTCCCGGACCTAGGGAGCGCAGCTTTCTTT. Protein product: CAWSVVPDLGSAAFF.

The genes are TRBV7-3 and TRBJ2-1; D remains unclear. Trimming removed 5 bases from V and 0 bases from J, with 23 bases in between. Per the germline V gene, CDR1 is SGHTA and CDR2 is FQGTGA. This CDR3 is 19 amino acids long. CDR3 DNA: TGTGCCAGCAGCGCAACTATAGGCTTTGTAGGAAGCTCCTACAATGAGCAGTTCTTC. Translated, it gives CASSATIGFVGSSYNEQFF. The whole variable domain, remainder taken from reference TRBV7-3 and TRBJ2-1, is GAGVSQTPSNKVTEKGKYVELRCDPISGHTALYWYRQSLGQGPEFLIYFQGTGAADDSGLPNDRFFAVRPEGSVSTLKIQRTERGDSAVYLCASSATIGFVGSSYNEQFFGPGTRLTVL.